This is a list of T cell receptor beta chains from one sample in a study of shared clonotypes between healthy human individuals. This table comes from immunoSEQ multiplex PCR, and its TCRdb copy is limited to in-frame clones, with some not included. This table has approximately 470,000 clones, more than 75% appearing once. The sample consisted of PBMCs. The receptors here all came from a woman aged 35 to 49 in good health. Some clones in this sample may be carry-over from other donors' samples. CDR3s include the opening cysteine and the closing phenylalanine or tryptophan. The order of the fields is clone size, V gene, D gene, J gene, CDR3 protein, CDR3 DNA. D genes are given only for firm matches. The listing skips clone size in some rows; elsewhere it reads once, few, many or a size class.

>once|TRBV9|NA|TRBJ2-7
CASSVAAGPLYEQYF
TGTGCCAGCAGCGTAGCTGCCGGTCCCCTCTACGAGCAGTACTTC
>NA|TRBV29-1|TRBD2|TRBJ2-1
CSVDKSASGSSGQFF
TGCAGCGTTGATAAGTCCGCTAGCGGCTCCTCCGGGCAGTTCTTC
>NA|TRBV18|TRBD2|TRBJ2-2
CASSPVLAGNTGELFF
TGTGCCAGCTCACCTGTTCTAGCGGGAAACACCGGGGAGCTGTTTTTT
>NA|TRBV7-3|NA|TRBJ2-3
CASSPVGDTQYF
TGTGCCAGCAGCCCTGTTGGAGATACGCAGTATTTT
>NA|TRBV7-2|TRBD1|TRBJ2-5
CASSSRQGGGTQYF
TGTGCCAGCAGCTCCCGACAGGGGGGAGGGACCCAGTACTTC
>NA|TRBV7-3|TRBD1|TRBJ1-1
CASSPGQYTEAFF
TGTGCCAGCAGCCCGGGACAGTACACTGAAGCTTTCTTT
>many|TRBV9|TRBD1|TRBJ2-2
CASSVEGATGELFF
TGTGCCAGCAGCGTAGAGGGGGCGACCGGGGAGCTGTTTTTT
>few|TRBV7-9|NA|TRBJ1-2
CASNPRSTGDLYGYTF
TGTGCCAGCAACCCTCGTTCCACAGGAGACCTGTATGGCTACACCTTC
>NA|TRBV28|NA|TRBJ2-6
CASKSSGANVLTF
TGTGCCAGCAAGAGCTCTGGGGCCAACGTCCTGACTTTC
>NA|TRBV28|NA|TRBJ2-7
CASSLRERTRYF
TGTGCCAGCAGTTTAAGGGAGCGCACGCGGTACTTC
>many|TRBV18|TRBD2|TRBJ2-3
CASSQKALAGATDTQYF
TGTGCCAGCTCACAAAAGGCCCTAGCGGGAGCCACAGATACGCAGTATTTT
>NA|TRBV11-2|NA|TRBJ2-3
CASSLDRKASGQGGHTQYF
TGTGCCAGCAGCTTAGATCGGAAGGCTAGCGGTCAGGGGGGCCATACGCAGTATTTT
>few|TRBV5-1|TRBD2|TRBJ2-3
CASSLDSGMTDTQYF
TGCGCCAGCAGCTTAGATAGCGGGATGACAGATACGCAGTATTTT
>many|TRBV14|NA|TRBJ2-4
CASSKRVRDRLAKNIQYF
TGTGCCAGCAGCAAAAGAGTAAGGGACCGTCTAGCCAAAAACATTCAGTACTTC
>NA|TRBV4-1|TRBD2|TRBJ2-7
CASSHGRSGTRGYEQYF
TGCGCCAGCAGCCATGGTCGATCCGGGACTAGGGGATACGAGCAGTACTTC
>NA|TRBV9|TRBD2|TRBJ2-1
CASSVGSGTTYNEQFF
TGTGCCAGCAGCGTAGGTAGCGGGACGACCTACAATGAGCAGTTCTTC
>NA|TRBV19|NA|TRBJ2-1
CASSPIPVPYNEQFF
TGTGCCAGTAGTCCCATCCCAGTTCCCTACAATGAGCAGTTCTTC
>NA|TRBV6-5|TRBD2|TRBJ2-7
CATLNGRPCEQYF
TGTGCCACCCTTAACGGGAGGCCATGCGAGCAGTACTTC
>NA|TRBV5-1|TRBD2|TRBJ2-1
CASSLGLAGIEEQFF
TGCGCCAGCAGCTTGGGGCTAGCGGGCATCGAGGAGCAGTTCTTC
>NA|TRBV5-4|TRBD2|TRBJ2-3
CASSLVLAGTTDTQYF
TGTGCCAGCAGCTTGGTGTTAGCGGGAACAACAGATACGCAGTATTTT
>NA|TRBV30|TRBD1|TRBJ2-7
CAWSQGTDYYEQYF
TGTGCCTGGAGCCAAGGGACAGACTACTACGAGCAGTACTTC
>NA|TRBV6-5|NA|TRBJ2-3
CASRKAGTDTQYF
TGTGCCAGCAGAAAGGCGGGTACGGATACGCAGTATTTT
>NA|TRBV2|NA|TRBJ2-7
CASRGPGRGGYEQYF
TGTGCCAGCAGAGGCCCGGGCAGGGGAGGCTACGAGCAGTACTTC
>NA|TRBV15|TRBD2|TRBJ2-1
CATSRREAPPGDEQFF
TGTGCCACCAGCAGACGGGAGGCGCCACCGGGGGATGAGCAGTTCTTC
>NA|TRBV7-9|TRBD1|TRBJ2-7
CASSVGGQSYEQYF
TGTGCCAGCAGCGTAGGGGGACAGTCCTACGAGCAGTACTTC
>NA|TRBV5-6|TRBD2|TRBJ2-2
CASSPGLTSVGTGELFF
TGTGCCAGCAGCCCCGGACTTACTAGCGTAGGCACCGGGGAGCTGTTTTTT
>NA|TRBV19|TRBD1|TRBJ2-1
CASSMVQGAYNEQFF
TGTGCCAGTAGTATGGTACAGGGGGCCTACAATGAGCAGTTCTTC
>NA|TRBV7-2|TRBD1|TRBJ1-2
CASSLAGTGRYGYTF
TGTGCCAGCAGCTTAGCCGGGACAGGCAGATATGGCTACACCTTC
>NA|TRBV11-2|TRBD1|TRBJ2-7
CASSYPWTGGWHF
TGTGCCAGCAGCTACCCCTGGACAGGGGGGTGGCACTTC
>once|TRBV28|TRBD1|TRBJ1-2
CASRARQGVNYGYTF
TGTGCCAGCAGGGCCCGACAGGGGGTTAACTATGGCTACACCTTC
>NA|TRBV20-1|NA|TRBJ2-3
CSAGYGDTQYF
TGCAGTGCAGGCTACGGGGATACGCAGTATTTT
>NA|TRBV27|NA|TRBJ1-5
CASSFSRASQPQHF
TGTGCCAGCAGTTTCTCCCGGGCAAGTCAGCCCCAGCATTTT
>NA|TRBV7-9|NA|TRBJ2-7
CASSRAGQGAYEQYF
TGTGCCAGCAGCCGAGCGGGGCAGGGGGCTTACGAGCAGTACTTC